This T cell receptor (delta chain) was profiled in a study of gamma-delta chains in newborns, infants, children. Study-level background: Microbial exposure reportedly drives polyclonal innate γδ T cell expansion after birth.

TCRdb reanalysed the reads via CATT. This table has 4,000 to 5,000 delta-chain clones, about 6.1% appearing once. The CDR3 has 19 residues. Sequencing was carried out using blood. This sequence originates from a child who was a newborn, infant or young child, either healthy, febrile or measles-vaccinated (not recorded which). The J gene is TRDJ3, while no V gene call was made; TRDD3, as called in the table, went unchecked against the DNA. CDR3 amino acids: CACATVLGDTSWDTRQMFF. In DNA form, the CDR3 reads TGTGCCTGTGCCACAGTACTGGGGGATACCTCCTGGGACACCCGACAGATGTTTTTC.